The entry below describes one T cell receptor beta chain. The antigen it binds to is not known. These data belong to a study of monozygotic twins with inflammatory bowel disease (dated by TCRdb to the late 2010s). At the level of the whole study: The full study comprised around 28 monozygotic twin pairs: nine German pairs (four IBD-concordant, five IBD-discordant) and 19 IBD-discordant Danish pairs. Each individual had, on average, about 151 000 unique TCRalpha sequences and 181 000 unique TCRbeta sequences available for analysis. Within discordant pairs, disease-associated traits were sought mainly by comparing IBD patients with their genetically identical healthy co-twins.

The CDR3 runs 13 amino acids, cysteine and phenylalanine included. No DNA is listed. Library method: 5' RACE. Preparation of each TCR library used roughly 3.5 ug of total RNA. cDNA was synthesized with SMARTScribe reverse transcriptase in eight separate reactions per sample. Unique molecular identifiers containing a 6-nucleotide sample barcode were introduced through template switching during cDNA synthesis. TCRalpha and TCRbeta cDNA was amplified by two nested PCRs of 16 and 9 cycles, with bead purification after each PCR. Before amplification, the cDNA was both treated with uracil DNA-glycosylase and purified with the QIAquick PCR purification kit. The second PCR added Illumina TruSeq-compatible adapters along with sample-specific barcodes. Library quality and concentration were checked on TapeStation and Qubit, and libraries were pooled at approximately 4.7 ng each. Pooled libraries were sequenced on an Illumina HiSeq2500 single-index Rapid Run with 2 x 100 bp reads and custom sequencing primers. The source study handled its data this way. UMI-based consensus assembly with MiGEC version 1.2.6 was used to correct PCR and sequencing errors. MiXCR version 2.1.1 was used for V(D)J alignment, clonotype assembly and CDR3 extraction. Gene usage, clonotype sharing and MAIT/NKT TCR abundance were normalised by analysing the top 1000, 10 000 and 20 000 clonotypes per sample. Diversity was computed as the inverse Simpson index with the vegan R package after downsampling to 27 000 UMIs. Statistical testing used paired Mann-Whitney U tests on the discordant twin pairs and applied Benjamini-Hochberg correction for multiple testing. TCRdb reprocessed the reads, so every CDR3 protein sequence counts as one entry and DNA is not shown. The V and J calls follow TCRdb's processing rather than the paper's. The sample's table lists a count of around 410,000 distinct CDR3 sequences. The ten largest make up 2% to 3% of the sample.

Broad study findings and their caveats: No difference in repertoire similarity was observed between concordant and discordant twins, possibly owing to limited statistical power. The results gave no support for a single strong signal or clonotype linked to IBD. TCRbeta repertoire diversity, by inverse Simpson index, was decreased in IBD patients compared with their healthy co-twins. Different T cell subtypes could not be distinguished in the analysis. Compared with healthy twins, IBD patients had fewer clonotypes in common with other individuals, a difference most pronounced in patients showing signs of disease activity. Differing immunosuppressive treatments among patients may have added background noise and inter-individual variability to the repertoires.

From each donor, an approximately 2.5 ml peripheral blood sample was collected into PAXgene tubes and kept at -80 degrees C. Without any T cell sorting, total RNA was extracted from whole blood using the PAXgene blood miRNA kit on an automated QIAcube. Peripheral blood from monozygotic twin pairs who were concordant or discordant for inflammatory bowel disease underwent deep TCRalpha and TCRbeta repertoire profiling using unique molecular barcoding. Smoking habits were recorded for all twin pairs, with individuals classified as current, former or never smokers. The V gene is TRBV12-3 or TRBV12-4 and the J gene is TRBJ2-2; without DNA, the TCRdb call of TRBD2 cannot be checked. Specimen: blood. This receptor was identified in a human donor with ulcerative colitis or Crohn's disease, or a healthy co-twin of an affected twin (not recorded which). The CDR3: CASSSAGYGELFF.